Listed here is a single TCR beta chain. This clone was recorded once. Its antigen is currently not known. The input lacks base qualities; no much larger clone sits a single base away. This specimen comes from a study of control samples from healthy donors and cancer patients (dated by TCRdb to about 2020). The CDR3 runs 12 amino acids, cysteine and phenylalanine included. The kept DNA is CDR3 alone, 36 bases in frame from the first base. The CDR1 and CDR2 encoded by the germline V gene (reference sequence) are LNHDA and SQIVND. The V end loses 3 bases and the J end loses 7 bases, and a stretch of 10 bases separates them. Library preparation used the immunoSEQ multiplex PCR assay. TCRdb obtained this table from immuneACCESS and retained in-frame rearrangements with V and J assigned. These tables miss some clones; where compared with another copy, unresolved V genes account for less than half of the shortfall, and the remainder is unexplained. Here the sample has 120,000 or so clones; more than 75% occur a single time. The ten largest clones take up around 1.8% of the sample.

The rearranged segments are TRBV19 and TRBJ2-7; TRBD1 could be the D gene, as 6 bases match. This TCR was sampled from a man aged 18-30 years in good health. Input material: blood. This receptor has the CDR3 CASSILRGEQYF. The base sequence is TGTGCCAGTAGTATCTTGAGGGGGGAGCAGTACTTC. With all but the CDR3 taken from the reference TRBV19 and TRBJ2-7 genes, the full variable domain is: DGGITQSPKYLFRKEGQNVTLSCEQNLNHDAMYWYRQDPGQGLRLIYYSQIVNDFQKGDIAEGYSVSREKKESFPLTVTSAQKNPTAFYLCASSILRGEQYFGPGTRLTVT.